This entry features one T cell receptor beta chain sequence. Antigen: not known. The data originate from a study of a mutant IDH1 vaccine in newly diagnosed glioma. Study summary: Following radiotherapy alone, or alongside temozolomide cycles, vaccination was started after an interval of 4-6 weeks. Beforehand, treatment had been radiotherapy, temozolomide, or both; the majority received both. Sex distribution of treated patients was approximately 62% male and 37.5% female; mean age was about 40 years. The study, taken as a whole, reports: Pseudoprogression appears to have had no connection to changes in top peripheral T cell clonotypes.

Stated time point: week 5, during vaccination. Each dose of the vaccine consisted of 300 ug of mutant IDH1 20-mer peptide, with topical imiquimod. Sequenced by immunoSEQ multiplex PCR; TCRdb stores in-frame clones only, minus some. This table has around 50,000 clones, approximately 90% appearing once. The CDR3 is 15 amino acids. CDR1 is MNHNS and CDR2 is SASEGT in the germline V gene. Trimming removed 7 bases from V and 3 bases from J; junction bases left unmatched: 7. This chain links TRBV6-1 with TRBJ1-5; 9 bases agree with TRBD1. This sequence originates from a woman between 35 and 50 years old with glioma. The material sequenced was PBMCs, taken from a glioma patient whose treatment included an IDH1 peptide vaccine. CDR3 sequence (DNA): TGTGCCAGCAACCCGGGACAGGGCTCCAATCAGCCCCAGCATTTT. Encoded protein: CASNPGQGSNQPQHF.